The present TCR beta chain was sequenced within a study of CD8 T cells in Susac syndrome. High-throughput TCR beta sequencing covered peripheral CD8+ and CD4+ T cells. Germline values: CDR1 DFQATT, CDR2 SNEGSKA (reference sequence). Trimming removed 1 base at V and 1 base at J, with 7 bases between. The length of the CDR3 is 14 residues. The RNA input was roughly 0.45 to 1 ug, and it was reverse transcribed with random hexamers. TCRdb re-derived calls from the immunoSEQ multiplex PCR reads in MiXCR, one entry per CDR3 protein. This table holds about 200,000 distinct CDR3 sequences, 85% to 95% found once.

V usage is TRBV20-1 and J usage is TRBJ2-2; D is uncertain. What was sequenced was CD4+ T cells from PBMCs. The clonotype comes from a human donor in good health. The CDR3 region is CSARAPWNTGELFF. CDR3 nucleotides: TGCAGTGCTAGAGCCCCTTGGAACACCGGGGAGCTGTTTTTT.